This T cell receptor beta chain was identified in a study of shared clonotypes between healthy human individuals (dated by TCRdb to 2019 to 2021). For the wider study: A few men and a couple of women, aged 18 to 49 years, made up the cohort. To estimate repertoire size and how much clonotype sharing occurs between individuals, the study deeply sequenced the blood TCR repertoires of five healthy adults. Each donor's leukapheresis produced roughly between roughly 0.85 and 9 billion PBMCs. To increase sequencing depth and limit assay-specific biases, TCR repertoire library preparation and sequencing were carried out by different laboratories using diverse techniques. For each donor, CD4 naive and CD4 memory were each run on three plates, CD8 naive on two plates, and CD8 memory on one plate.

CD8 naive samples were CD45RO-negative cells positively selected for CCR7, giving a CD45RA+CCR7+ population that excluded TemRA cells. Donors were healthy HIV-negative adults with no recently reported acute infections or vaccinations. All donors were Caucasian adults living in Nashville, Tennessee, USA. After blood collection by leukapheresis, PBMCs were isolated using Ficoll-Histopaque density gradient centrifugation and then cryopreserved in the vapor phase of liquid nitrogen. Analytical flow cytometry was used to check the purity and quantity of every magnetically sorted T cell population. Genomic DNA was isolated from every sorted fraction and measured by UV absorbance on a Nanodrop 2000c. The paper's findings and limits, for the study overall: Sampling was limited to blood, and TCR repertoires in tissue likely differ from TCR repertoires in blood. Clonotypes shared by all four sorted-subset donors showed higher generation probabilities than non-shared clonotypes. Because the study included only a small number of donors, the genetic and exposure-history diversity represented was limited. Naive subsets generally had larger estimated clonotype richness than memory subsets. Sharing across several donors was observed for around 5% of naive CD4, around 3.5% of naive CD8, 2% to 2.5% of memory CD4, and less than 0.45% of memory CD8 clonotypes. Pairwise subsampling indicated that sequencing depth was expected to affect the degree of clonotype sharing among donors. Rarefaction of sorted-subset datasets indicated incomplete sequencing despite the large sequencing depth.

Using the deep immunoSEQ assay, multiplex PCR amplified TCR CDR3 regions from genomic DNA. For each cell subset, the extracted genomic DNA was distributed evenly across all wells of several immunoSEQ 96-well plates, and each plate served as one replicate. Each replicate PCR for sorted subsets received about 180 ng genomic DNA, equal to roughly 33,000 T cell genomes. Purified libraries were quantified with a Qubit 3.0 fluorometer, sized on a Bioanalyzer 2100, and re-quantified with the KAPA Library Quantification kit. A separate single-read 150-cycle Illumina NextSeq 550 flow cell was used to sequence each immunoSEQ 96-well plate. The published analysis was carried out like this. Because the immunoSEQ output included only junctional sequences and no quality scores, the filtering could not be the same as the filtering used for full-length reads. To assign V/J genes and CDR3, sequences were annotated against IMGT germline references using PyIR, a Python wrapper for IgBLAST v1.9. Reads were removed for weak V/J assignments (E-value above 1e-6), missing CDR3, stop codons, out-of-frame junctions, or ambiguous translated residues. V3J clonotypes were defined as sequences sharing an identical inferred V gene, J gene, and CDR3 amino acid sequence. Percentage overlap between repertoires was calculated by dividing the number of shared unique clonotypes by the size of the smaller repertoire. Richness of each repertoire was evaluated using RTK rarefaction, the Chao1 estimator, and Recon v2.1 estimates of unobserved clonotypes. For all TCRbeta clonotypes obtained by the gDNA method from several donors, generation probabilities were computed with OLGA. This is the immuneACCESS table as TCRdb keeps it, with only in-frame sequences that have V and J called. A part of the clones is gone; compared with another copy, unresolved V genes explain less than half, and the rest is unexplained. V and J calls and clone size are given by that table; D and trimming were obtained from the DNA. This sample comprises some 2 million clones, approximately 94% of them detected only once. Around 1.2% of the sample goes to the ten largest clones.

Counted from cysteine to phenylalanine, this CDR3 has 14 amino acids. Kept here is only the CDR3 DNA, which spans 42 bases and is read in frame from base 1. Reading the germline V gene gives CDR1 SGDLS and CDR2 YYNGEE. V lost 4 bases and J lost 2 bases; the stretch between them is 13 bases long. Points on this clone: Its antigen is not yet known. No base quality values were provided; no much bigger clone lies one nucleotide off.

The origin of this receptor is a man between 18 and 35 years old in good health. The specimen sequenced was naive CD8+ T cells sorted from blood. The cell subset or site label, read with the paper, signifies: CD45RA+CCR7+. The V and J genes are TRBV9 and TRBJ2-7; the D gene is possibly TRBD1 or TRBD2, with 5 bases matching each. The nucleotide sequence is TGTGCCAGCAGCATGGGGGTGGAACCCTACGAGCAGTACTTC. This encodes CASSMGVEPYEQYF.